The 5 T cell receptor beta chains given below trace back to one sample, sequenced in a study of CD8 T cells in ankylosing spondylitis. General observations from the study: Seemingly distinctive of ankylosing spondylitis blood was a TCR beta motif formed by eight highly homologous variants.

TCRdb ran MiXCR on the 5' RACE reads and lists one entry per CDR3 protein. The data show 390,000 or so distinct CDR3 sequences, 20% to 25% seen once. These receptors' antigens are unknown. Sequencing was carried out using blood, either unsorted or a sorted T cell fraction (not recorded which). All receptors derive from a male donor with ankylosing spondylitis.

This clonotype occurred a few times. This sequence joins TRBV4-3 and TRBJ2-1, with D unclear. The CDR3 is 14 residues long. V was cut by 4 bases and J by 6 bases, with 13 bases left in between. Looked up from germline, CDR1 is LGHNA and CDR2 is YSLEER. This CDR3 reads CASSLSPFVNEQFF. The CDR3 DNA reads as TGCGCCAGCAGCCTGTCGCCGTTTGTCAATGAGCAGTTCTTC.

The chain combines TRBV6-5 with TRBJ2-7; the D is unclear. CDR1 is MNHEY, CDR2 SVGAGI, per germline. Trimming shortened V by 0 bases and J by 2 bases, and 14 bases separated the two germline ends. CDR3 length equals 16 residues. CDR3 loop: CASSYSKAERAYEQYF. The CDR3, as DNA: TGTGCCAGCAGTTACTCGAAAGCAGAGAGAGCCTACGAGCAGTACTTC.

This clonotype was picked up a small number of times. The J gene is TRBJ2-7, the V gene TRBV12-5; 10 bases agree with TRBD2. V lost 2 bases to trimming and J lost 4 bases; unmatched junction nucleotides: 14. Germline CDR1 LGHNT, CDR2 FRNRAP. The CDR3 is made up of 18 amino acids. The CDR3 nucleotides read TGTGCTAGTGGTTTGCCTACTAGCGGGAAATCGGAGGGGTACGAGCAGTACTTC. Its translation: CASGLPTSGKSEGYEQYF.

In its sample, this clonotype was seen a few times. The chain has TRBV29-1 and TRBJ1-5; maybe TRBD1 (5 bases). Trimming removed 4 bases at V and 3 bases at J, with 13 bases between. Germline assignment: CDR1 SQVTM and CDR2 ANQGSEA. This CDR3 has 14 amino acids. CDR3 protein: CSVASGYPNQPQHF. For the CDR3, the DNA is TGCAGCGTTGCCTCAGGGTATCCCAATCAGCCCCAGCATTTT.

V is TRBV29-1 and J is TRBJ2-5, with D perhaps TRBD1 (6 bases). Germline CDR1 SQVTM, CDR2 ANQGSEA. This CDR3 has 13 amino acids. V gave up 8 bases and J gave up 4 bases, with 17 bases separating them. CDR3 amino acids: CSIAGTRRETQYF. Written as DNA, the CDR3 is TGCAGCATAGCCGGGACAAGGAGAGAGACCCAGTACTTC.